Listed here is a single TCR beta chain. This clone appeared once. The antigen it binds to is not known. A read error may produce the germline difference seen at one junction end. The source of the sample is a study of cytomegalovirus exposure and HLA in healthy donors (dated by TCRdb to the late 2010s). With regard to the full study: An earlier analysis of 587 of the donors reported 276 Gb of sequence data and around 110 million unique TCR beta sequences obtained from some 200 million T cells. Around 330 gigabases of sequencing data and around 85 million unique TCR sequences made up an early release that covered roughly 670 HLA-typed donors. Of the roughly 400 genotyped donors, roughly 76% were placed in the genetic ancestry cluster associated with self-reported Caucasian donors. The study aimed to test whether signatures of past pathogen exposure could be identified by cataloging public T cell receptors. The study used immunosequencing to profile the T cell repertoires of around 600 subjects and linked those repertoires to cytomegalovirus serostatus. In addition to the first cohort of around 670 subjects, a separate validation cohort of approximately 130 different subjects was used. To predict cytomegalovirus infection status, the study brought together high-throughput TCR immunosequencing, statistical association of individual TCRs with disease status, and machine learning. To study patterns of TCR occurrence, a later analysis re-analyzed previously published TCR beta repertoires from around 670 donors and added high-resolution HLA genotyping. Rather than using new phenotypic data, the later analysis identified candidate immune exposures from TCR beta sequences and from how often those sequences occurred across donors. An earlier analysis of 587 of the donors applied high-throughput TCR beta sequencing to assess whether each TCR beta V gene segment acted as functional or pseudogenic. Donor age, sex, ethnicity and CMV serostatus were collected together with the repertoire data. In a later genetic analysis, genome-wide SNP genotypes for about three fifths of the roughly 670 donors were used, and that subset was treated as a discovery cohort. All discovery cohort repertoires had been generated on a single sequencing platform. HLA typing covered class I and class II loci at four-digit resolution. Typing coverage differed by locus: A, B, C, DRB1 and DQB1 were typed in roughly 620-640 donors, DQA1 in 522, DPA1 in 600 to 610, and DPB1 in just under 490. Several DR-DQ haplotypes were handled as single units for association and clustering, since linkage in the cohort was strong. On average, roughly 200,000 unique TCR beta nucleotide sequences were sequenced per donor among a few hundred genotyped donors of the cohort, with 15% to 20% of those sequences being non-productive.

The library relied on the immunoSEQ multiplex PCR assay. A mixture of 60 forward primers for TCR Vbeta segments and 13 reverse primers for TCR Jbeta segments was used in the multiplex PCR. The CDR3 region of rearranged TCR beta genes was amplified from genomic DNA by a multiplex PCR assay. On the Illumina HiSeq System, the amplified TCR beta libraries were sequenced as 87-base-pair reads. Concerning the study's data processing: Across the roughly 640 repertoires, a later analysis counted 80 million or so unique TCR beta chains, roughly 11 million of which were shared by at least two donors. To remove PCR and sequencing errors, raw reads were error-corrected and collapsed into unique sequences using a nearest-neighbor algorithm that merged closely related sequences. Alignment of CDR3 sequences to IMGT reference sequences was used to assign V, D and J gene segments. For a sequence to be retained, a match of at least six nucleotides was required to both a V gene segment and a J gene segment. A rearrangement counted as productive if the CDR3 had no stop codons and remained in frame with V and J, and every other rearrangement counted as non-productive. CDR3 was defined by IMGT convention, running from the second conserved V-encoded cysteine to the conserved J-encoded phenylalanine. Sequences without an unambiguous match to a single V gene segment were excluded from the earlier analysis of several hundred of the donors. In an earlier analysis of 587 of the donors, a V segment was called functional when productive rearrangements were above 56.7%, and segregating when the standard deviation between donors exceeded 5%. A statistical classification framework was built to diagnose cytomegalovirus status from the catalog of TCR beta chain sequences. V and J gene assignment, in a later analysis, came from comparing TCR nucleotide sequences with IMGT/GENE-DB human TR gene sequences. The TCRdist pipeline was used in a later analysis to assign CDR3 sequences and most-parsimonious VDJ recombination scenarios. In a later analysis, each TCR beta chain was defined by its CDR3 amino acid sequence together with its V-gene family, and reads lacking a unique V-gene family were excluded. To address suspected cross-contamination and a sequencing artifact, a later analysis removed 550 to 750 highly shared, low-generation-probability nucleotide sequences. A later analysis calculated a clonal expansion index for each public chain from normalized within-repertoire ranks of inferred template counts. A later analysis computed generation probabilities with a VDJ recombination model fitted to out-of-frame rearrangements, and checked the results against IGoR. In a later analysis, TCR-TCR, TCR-HLA and TCR-CMV co-occurrence was scored with hypergeometric tests, and a repertoire-size bias correction was applied to TCR pairs. A later analysis estimated false discovery rates by permuting HLA or CMV assignments 20 times. A later analysis grouped co-occurring TCRs with DBSCAN, adding TCRdist sequence similarity when clustering within HLA-allele-positive subsets. Repertoires with fewer than 30,000 or more than 120,000 public chains, plus five repertoires with anomalous nucleotide sharing, were excluded from co-occurrence clustering. The clones in this table, taken by TCRdb from immuneACCESS, are in-frame only. Not every clone is retained; where verified, under half of the shortfall comes from an unresolved V gene, and the cause of the rest is unknown. V and J calls plus clone size are reproduced from that table; the DNA served to infer D and trimming. Across this sample there are approximately 190,000 clones, with about four fifths seen only once. The top ten hold 3.4% of the sample.

The CDR3 runs 16 amino acids, cysteine and phenylalanine included. The read is trimmed to its CDR3 DNA, 48 bases read in frame from base 1. The germline V gene (reference sequence) yields MNHNY for CDR1 and SVGAGI for CDR2. The paper as a whole reports these results and caveats: The sequencing pipeline was judged likely to have produced a cluster of highly shared sequence variants as a technical artifact. Roughly uniform sequencing depth across donors was assumed in presence/absence analyses, although this assumption may not hold. Immune exposure information for the cohort was limited to CMV serostatus. In a later analysis, most CMV-associated TCR beta chains were found to appear HLA-restricted, with HLA associations seemingly driven largely by CMV exposure. Correlated functional status among segregating V segments might reflect linkage disequilibrium, but an unknown experimental factor could not be ruled out. Because HLA typing was missing for some donors at each locus, association tests included only the typed subset. In both the original and validation cohorts, the classifier was reported to diagnose cytomegalovirus status with high specificity and sensitivity. According to a later analysis, TCR association rates differed among HLA loci, with DRB1 alleles showing the most associated TCRs and HLA-C alleles showing the fewest. The authors suggested that the approach could potentially be extended to other disease states and immunological phenotypes. Strong co-occurrence of HLA alleles, especially DR and DQ, made assigning TCR associations to individual alleles difficult. A later analysis reported that several top co-occurrence clusters appeared linked to parvovirus B19, influenza, CMV and Epstein-Barr virus. In the study, 164 TCR beta chains were listed as associated with cytomegalovirus. In a later genetic analysis, a missense DCLRE1C variant was associated with V-gene and J-gene trimming of TCR beta chains, and the association was replicated in an independent cohort. While some public TCRs were present in many individuals, most TCR sequences turned up only very rarely across donors. The earlier analysis of fewer than 750 of the donors excluded over 15 rarely observed V segments, including chromosome 9 orphons, because counts were too low. A later analysis associated 15,000 to 20,000 TCR beta sequences with specific HLA alleles at a false discovery rate of 0.05. A further reported finding was that TCR beta sequences accurately predicted the HLA-A and HLA-B alleles for most subjects in the first cohort. The 87-base-pair reads could not distinguish some IMGT-functional V segments, including TRBV6-2 and TRBV6-3, so those segments were excluded. In an earlier analysis of about 550 of the donors, most TCR beta V segments were observed in productive rearrangements about 90% or about 30% of the time, broadly matching IMGT annotations. The cohort was sequenced for TCR beta chains only, and without alpha or paired-chain data the features that could be detected were limited. Compared with the 666-donor mean, donors in an Asian-associated ancestry cluster had fewer N-insertions in productive TCRs, according to a later genetic analysis. A few of the identified cytomegalovirus-associated TCR beta chains were confirmed in vitro to be specific for cytomegalovirus antigens. Compared with equally common non-associated chains, HLA-associated TCR beta chains in a later analysis were more clonally expanded and had lower generation probabilities.

The cohort comprised around 700 healthy bone marrow donors. At the time of sampling, all cohort members were nominally healthy, though unrecorded immune exposures were likely present. The donor was CMV seropositive and was included in the group of 289 seropositive cohort members. Every donor gave a peripheral blood sample, and the peripheral blood mononuclear cells from that sample were used for TCR beta sequencing. The Qiagen DNeasy Blood Extraction Kit was used to extract genomic DNA from the blood cell samples. What was sequenced was PBMCs. Recombination linked TRBV6-6 to TRBJ2-5; TRBD1 matches 8 bases in the middle. This TCR was sampled from a man aged 40-55 years in good health and CMV-seropositive. CDR3 reads: CASSHSDRAGKETQYF. The nucleotide sequence is TGTGCCAGCAGTCACTCGGACAGGGCTGGGAAAGAGACCCAGTACTTC.